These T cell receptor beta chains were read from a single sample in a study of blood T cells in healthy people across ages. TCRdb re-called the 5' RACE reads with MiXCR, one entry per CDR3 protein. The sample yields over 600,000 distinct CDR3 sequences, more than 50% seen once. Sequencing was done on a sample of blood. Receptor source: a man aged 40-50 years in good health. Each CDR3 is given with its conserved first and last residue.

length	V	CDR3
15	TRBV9	CASSITGGAPYEQYF
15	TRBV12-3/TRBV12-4	CASRPTGGHSNEQFF
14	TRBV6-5	CASRGTGPLSEQYF
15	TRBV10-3	CAISESRLDRGGYTF
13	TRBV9	CASHAGVGYEQYF
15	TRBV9	CASSVGSGGAETQYF
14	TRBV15	CATSRAGQGYEQYF
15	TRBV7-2	CASSLGGRSSYEQYF
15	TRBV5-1	CASSPLPSGDYEQYF
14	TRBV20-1	CSARDQASSYEQYF
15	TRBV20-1	CSALGTGGLNTEAFF
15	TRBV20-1	CSASRVGSDNQPQHF
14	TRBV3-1	CASARARAHNEQFF
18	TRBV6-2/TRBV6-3	CASSYSISGTSVYNEQFF
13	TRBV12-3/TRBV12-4	CASRASGANVLTF
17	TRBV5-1	CASSLALAESYPIEQYF
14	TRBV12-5	CASGPGFGEETQYF
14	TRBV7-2	CASSRGGQVDEQFF
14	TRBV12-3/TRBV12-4	CASRLSAASYEQYF
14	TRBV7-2	CASSLSRTGGEQYF
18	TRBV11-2	CASSLDIRLAGAYNEQFF
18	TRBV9	CASSVGGQPNFFTGELFF
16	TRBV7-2	CASSHKQGGIDYGYTF
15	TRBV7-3	CASSLRQAHGETQYF
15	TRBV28	CASSLAFEGDETQYF
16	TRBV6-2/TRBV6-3	CASSNPAGGSHNEQFF
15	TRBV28	CASSYRDVASYEQYF
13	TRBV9	CASSVSGANIQYF
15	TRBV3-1	CASSPGFSNTGELFF
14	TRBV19	CASSIRAASYEQYF
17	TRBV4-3	CASSQDPAGDFIDTQYF
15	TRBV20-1	CSARDRTDNNQPQHF
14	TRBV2	CASSTGGPPETQYF
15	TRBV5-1	CASSRREGDRDGYTF
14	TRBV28	CATSRGSGANVLTF
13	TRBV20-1	CGGMAGDPYEQYF
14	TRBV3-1	CASKVLAGRETQYF
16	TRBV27	CASSRWDQGGTDTQYF
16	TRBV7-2	CATSTRVSSYNSPLHF
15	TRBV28	CASSPGEGLFNIQYF
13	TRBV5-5	CASSEGIWETQYF
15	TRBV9	CASSVVPAGGVEAFF
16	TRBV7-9	CASSLAPRFRGDTQYF
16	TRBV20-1	CSNINPQGMTADTQYF
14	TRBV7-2	CASRYRGSGNTIYF
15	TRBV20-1	CSASQSSFSYNEQFF
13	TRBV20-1	CSARGLTYNEQFF
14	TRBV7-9	CASSDLRERYEQYF
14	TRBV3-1	CASSQAQGRAEAFF
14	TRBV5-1	CASSVVGQSQEAFF
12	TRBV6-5	CASSGTLDEQYF
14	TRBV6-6	CATAGTSGTDMQYF